The entry that follows covers one TCR beta chain sequence. Its antigen is currently unknown. PCR primers comprised 60 Vbeta and 13 Jbeta primers. In the authors' workflow: Unique TCR beta chains totaled roughly 79 million in a later count, with around 10 million of them shared. Clones were sequenced by immunoSEQ multiplex PCR, and TCRdb holds only the in-frame ones, with some missing. For V, J and clone size, that table is used; D and trimming come from the DNA. Of approximately 92,000 clones listed, roughly 79% are singletons. The data are from a study of cytomegalovirus exposure and HLA in healthy donors. Points from the study as a whole: No immune exposure information besides CMV serostatus was available.

The germline CDR1 and CDR2 sequences are SEHNR and FQNEAQ (reference sequence). V shed 0 bases and J shed 6 bases, with 7 bases lying between them. There are 13 residues in the CDR3. Donors counted as nominally healthy when sampled, yet unrecorded immune exposures were likely. The receptor was isolated from a woman between 70 and 85 years old in good health and CMV-seropositive. Sequenced sample: PBMCs. This chain links TRBV7-9 with TRBJ2-3, with no clear D. The CDR3 bases are TGTGCCAGCAGCTTAGCTCTCGGGGATACGCAGTATTTT. Its protein product is CASSLALGDTQYF.